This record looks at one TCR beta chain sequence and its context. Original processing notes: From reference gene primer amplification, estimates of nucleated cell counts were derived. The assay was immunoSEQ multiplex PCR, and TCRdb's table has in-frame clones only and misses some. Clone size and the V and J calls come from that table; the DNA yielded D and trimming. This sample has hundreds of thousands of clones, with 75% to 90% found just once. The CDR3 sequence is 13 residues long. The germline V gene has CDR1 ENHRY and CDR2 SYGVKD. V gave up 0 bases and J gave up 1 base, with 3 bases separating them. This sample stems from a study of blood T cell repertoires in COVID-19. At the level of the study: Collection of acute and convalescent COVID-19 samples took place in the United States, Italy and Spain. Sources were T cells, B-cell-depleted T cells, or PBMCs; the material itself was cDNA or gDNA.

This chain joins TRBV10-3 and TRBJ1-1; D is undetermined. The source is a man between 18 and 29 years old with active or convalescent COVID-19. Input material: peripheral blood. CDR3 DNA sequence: TGTGCCATCAGTGAGTCCTGGAACACTGAAGCTTTCTTT. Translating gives CAISESWNTEAFF.